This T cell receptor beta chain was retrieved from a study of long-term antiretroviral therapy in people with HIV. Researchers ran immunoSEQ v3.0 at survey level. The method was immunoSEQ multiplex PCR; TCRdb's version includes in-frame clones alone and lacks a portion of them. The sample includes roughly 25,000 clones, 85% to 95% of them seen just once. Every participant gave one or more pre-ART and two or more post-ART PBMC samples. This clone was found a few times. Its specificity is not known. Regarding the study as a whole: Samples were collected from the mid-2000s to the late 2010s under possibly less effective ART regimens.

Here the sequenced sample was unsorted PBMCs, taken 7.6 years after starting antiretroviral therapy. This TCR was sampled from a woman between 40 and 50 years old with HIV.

The chain's CDR3 is CASSVGPSSYEQYF. In DNA, the CDR3 is TGTGCCAGCAGCGTGGGACCGAGCTCCTACGAGCAGTACTTC. The chain has TRBV6-1 and TRBJ2-7; D may correspond to TRBD1 or TRBD2 (5 bases each). The CDR3 is 14 residues long. Per the germline V gene, CDR1 is MNHNS and CDR2 is SASEGT. The ends were cut back, 6 bases at V and 0 bases at J, with 12 bases in the middle.